This T cell receptor (beta chain) was retrieved from a study of T cell repertoires in cytomegalovirus infection. A single record per CDR3 protein comes from TCRdb applying MiXCR to the reads. The table shows about 300,000 distinct CDR3 sequences, with around 9.1% occurring only once. Overall study findings and caveats: Carriers of CMV and the relevant HLA type were discriminated by public TCR beta frequency. HLA-C-restricted CMV clonotypes gave the most frequent clonotype in two of eight donors.

The length of the CDR3 is 13 residues. V was shortened by 6 bases and J by 4 bases, with 9 bases between the two germline ends. Germline CDR1 MNHEY, CDR2 SVGAGI. This clonotype showed up just a few times. Antigen: not known. The receptor was isolated from a human donor in good health (CMV status not recorded). Some clones in this sample may be carry-over from other donors' samples. Sequenced input: PBMCs. The chain combines TRBV6-5 with TRBJ2-2; D remains ambiguous. The CDR3 nucleotides read TGTGCCAGCAGATCCTACAGCACCGGGGAGCTGTTTTTT. Translation: CASRSYSTGELFF.